This TCR beta chain emerged from a study of regulatory T cells in long-lasting Graves disease. Libraries of TCR beta came from iRepertoire HTBI primers plus Arm-PCR of CDR3 regions. A single record per CDR3 protein comes from TCRdb applying MiXCR to the multiplex PCR reads. In the table there are 400,000 to 450,000 distinct CDR3 sequences, 23% of which are singletons. The time point: persistent/refractory GD, antithyroid drugs over 5 years with positive TRAb. Preparation of the TCR library used RNA extracted from PBMCs. The V end lost 2 bases, the J end lost 1 base, and 14 bases lay between the germline ends. This CDR3 spans 16 amino acids. Germline CDR1 is SNHLY and CDR2 is FYNNEI.

The rearrangement uses TRBV2 and TRBJ1-1; D is ambiguous. The sample in question was peripheral blood mononuclear cells (PBMCs), obtained when the disease was refractory, from a patient treated with antithyroid drugs. The source is a female donor with Graves disease. The CDR3 region has the DNA TGTGCCAGCAGTGAAACAACAGCCGCTTCGAACACTGAAGCTTTCTTT. It codes for CASSETTAASNTEAFF.